Shown below are 27 T cell receptor beta chains from a single sample sequenced in a study of blood T cell repertoires in COVID-19. Only in-frame clones appear in the TCRdb table, and some are missing; sequencing was by immunoSEQ multiplex PCR. The table has about 190,000 clones, 84% seen once. Sequencing was carried out using PBMCs or T cells enriched from blood (not recorded which). The source of these receptors is a woman aged 30 to 39 who had been exposed to COVID-19.

This chain connects TRBV19 to TRBJ1-5; D is undetermined. CDR1 is LNHDA and CDR2 is SQIVND in the germline V gene (reference sequence). This CDR3 has 13 residues. Trimming removed 1 base from V and 7 bases from J, with 8 bases in between. DNA for the CDR3: TGTGCCAGTAGTATAGCACGGGTACAGCCCCAGCATTTT. Translation gives CASSIARVQPQHF.

In this sample, this clone turned up a few times. The rearrangement joins TRBV24-1 to TRBJ1-3; weak D call: TRBD1 (5 bases). Trimming removed 3 bases from V and 0 bases from J, with 20 bases in between. The germline V gene encodes CDR1 KGHDR and CDR2 SFDVKD. This CDR3 comprises 19 residues. The DNA of the CDR3 is TGTGCCACCAGTGATGCGGGACTGAGGAAAATCGCCTCTGGAAACACCATATATTTT. As protein: CATSDAGLRKIASGNTIYF.

In its sample, this clone was seen a few times. CDR3 nucleotide sequence: TGCGCCAGCAGCCAAGTACAGGGAGGCAATCAGCCCCAGCATTTT. It codes for CASSQVQGGNQPQHF. The V call is TRBV4-1, the J call TRBJ1-5; D is perhaps TRBD1 (6 bases). Germline CDR1 is MGHRA and CDR2 is YSYEKL. With 1 base removed from V and 2 bases from J, the gap between germline ends came to 9 bases. The CDR3 spans 15 residues.

The CDR3 protein is CASSLLGPANEKLFF. DNA of the CDR3: TGTGCCAGCAGCTTGTTGGGGCCGGCTAATGAAAAACTGTTTTTT. The chain carries TRBV5-5 and TRBJ1-4, with D perhaps TRBD1 (5 bases). Per the germline V gene, CDR1 is SGHKS and CDR2 is YYEKEE (reference sequence). Deletions cut 1 base from V and 3 bases from J, with 10 bases between. CDR3 size: 15 residues.

The rearrangement joins TRBV27 to TRBJ1-1; 7 positions match TRBD1. The junction had 6 bases not matched to a gene; V was cut back by 1 base and J by 4 bases. Germline V CDR1 and CDR2: MNHEY, SMNVEV (reference sequence). The CDR3 has 15 residues. DNA of the CDR3: TGTGCCAGCAGTTTATTTATAGGGGGCAGCACTGAAGCTTTCTTT. Translated: CASSLFIGGSTEAFF.

This chain links TRBV7-2 with TRBJ2-1; 7 bases are shared with TRBD2. V dropped 10 bases and J dropped 5; count of bases not matched to a gene: 8. Germline CDR1 reads SGHTA; CDR2 reads FQGNSA. CDR3 length: 13 amino acids. CDR3 region: CANGVGGNNEQFF. The CDR3 nucleotides are TGTGCCAACGGAGTCGGGGGGAACAATGAGCAGTTCTTC.

CDR3 DNA: TGTGCCAGCCGACAGTCCCAAGAGACCCAGTACTTC. Protein product: CASRQSQETQYF. The genes are TRBV21-1 and TRBJ2-5; TRBD1 is the table's D call, not checked against the DNA. TRBV21-1 is deemed a pseudogene. CDR3 length: 12 amino acids.

The genes are TRBV5-6 and TRBJ1-1; D is ambiguous. This CDR3 comprises 11 residues. Trimming took 3 bases from V and 7 from J, leaving 7 bases between them. Germline lookup yields CDR1 SGHDT and CDR2 YYEEEE. The CDR3 loop is CASSSGVEAFF. CDR3 DNA sequence: TGTGCCAGCAGCTCGGGAGTTGAAGCTTTCTTT.

This chain joins TRBV5-1 and TRBJ2-1; 11 bases match TRBD2. CDR3 length: 15 residues. The junction had 7 bases not matched to a gene; V was cut back by 4 bases and J by 7 bases. Germline V gives CDR1 SGHRS, CDR2 YFSETQ. In nucleotides, the CDR3 is TGCGCCAGCAGCGGATTAGCGGGGGGGACGAATGAGCAGTTCTTC. Translation gives CASSGLAGGTNEQFF.

The genes are TRBV19 and TRBJ2-2; 8 nucleotides agree with TRBD1. The CDR3 has 16 residues. Looked up from germline, CDR1 is LNHDA and CDR2 is SQIVND (reference sequence). V gave up 4 bases and J gave up 5 bases; unmatched junction bases: 9. CDR3 sequence: CASSTSGGWLTGELFF. The CDR3 DNA follows: TGTGCCAGTAGTACCTCAGGGGGCTGGTTAACCGGGGAGCTGTTTTTT.

This clone was seen only a few times. The chain employs TRBV7-9 and TRBJ2-1; the D is unclear. From germline, CDR1 is SEHNR and CDR2 FQNEAQ (reference sequence). V was shortened by 5 bases and J by 12 bases, with 8 bases between the two germline ends. The CDR3 covers 10 residues. CDR3 bases: TGTGCCAGCAGCGCCATGCGGCAGTTCTTC. The encoded protein is CASSAMRQFF.

This chain connects TRBV27 to TRBJ1-2; D may be TRBD1 (5 bases). The V and J ends lost 5 bases and 4 bases respectively, with 14 bases between them. The CDR3 is 14 amino acids. CDR1 MNHEY and CDR2 SMNVEV come from the germline V gene (reference sequence). This CDR3 reads CASSAERGFYGYTF. DNA of the CDR3: TGTGCCAGCAGTGCCGAGCGGGGCTTCTATGGCTACACCTTC.

The chain couples TRBV10-3 to TRBJ1-3, with 10 bases fitting TRBD1. The trim removed 11 bases at V and 2 bases at J, leaving 6 bases unmatched. The germline V gene has CDR1 ENHRY and CDR2 SYGVKD. The CDR3 is made up of 14 amino acids. CDR3 nucleotides: TGTGCCGCGAGACAGGGGGCTGCTGGAAACACCATATATTTT. This sequence encodes CAARQGAAGNTIYF.

This CDR3 is CASSTLAGGGNEQFF. Here the CDR3 DNA reads TGTGCCAGCAGCACACTAGCGGGGGGAGGCAATGAGCAGTTCTTC. The V and J genes are TRBV6-2 or TRBV6-3 and TRBJ2-1; the match to TRBD2 covers 12 bases. CDR3 length: 15 amino acids. Trimming cost V 6 bases and J 6 bases; bases outside gene matches: 6. Germline CDR1 and CDR2: MNHEY and SVGEGT.

V is TRBV30 and J is TRBJ1-1; 8 bases are shared with TRBD1. Germline CDR1 is GTSNPN and CDR2 is SVGIG (reference sequence). The J segment lost 4 bases and the V segment lost 4 bases, leaving 11 bases of the junction unmatched. CDR3 length: 15 residues. The CDR3 region is CAWKTGTGLGTEAFF. Written as DNA, the CDR3 is TGTGCCTGGAAGACCGGGACAGGTTTGGGCACTGAAGCTTTCTTT. The full variable domain, rest sourced from reference TRBV30 and TRBJ1-1, is SQTIHQWPATLVQPVGSPLSLECTVEGTSNPNLYWYRQAAGRGLQLLFYSVGIGQISSEVPQNLSASRPQDRQFILSSKKLLLSDSGFYLCAWKTGTGLGTEAFFGQGTRLTVV.

This chain uses TRBV10-1 with TRBJ2-1; D ambiguous. CDR3 size: 13 residues. The germline gives CDR1 WNHNN, CDR2 SYGVQD (reference sequence). Trimming took 0 bases from V and 9 from J, leaving 9 bases between them. The CDR3 protein is CASSESSYGEQFF. Here the CDR3 DNA reads TGCGCCAGCAGTGAGTCAAGTTACGGTGAGCAGTTCTTC.

The chain has TRBV11-2 and TRBJ2-7; 10 positions agree with TRBD1. CDR3 size: 13 residues. Germline V gene data show CDR1 as SGHAT and CDR2 as FQNNGV. V was clipped by 8 bases and J by 9 bases; unmatched bases: 10. In DNA form, the CDR3 reads TGTGCCAGCGTAGGGACAGGGGACGTTAGGCAGTACTTC. Amino acids: CASVGTGDVRQYF.

This rearrangement joins TRBV5-1 to TRBJ1-5; D remains ambiguous. V was cut by 0 bases and J by 6 bases, with 7 bases left in between. CDR3 length: 13 amino acids. From germline, CDR1 is SGHRS and CDR2 YFSETQ. The CDR3 coding sequence is TGCGCCAGCAGCTTGGAGCCGGGTCAGCCCCAGCATTTT. Its protein is CASSLEPGQPQHF.

CDR3 sequence (DNA): TGTGCCAGCAGCTTAGGATTGATGGAGGGGGCCCACTATGGCTACACCTTC. Translation: CASSLGLMEGAHYGYTF. This chain links TRBV7-8 with TRBJ1-2; 7 bases match TRBD1. This CDR3 is built from 17 residues. The germline CDR1 and CDR2 sequences are SGHVS and FQNEAQ. Losses at the gene ends were 1 base for V and 3 bases for J; bases not matched to a gene: 11. The whole variable domain, remainder taken from reference TRBV7-8 and TRBJ1-2, is GAGVSQSPRYKVAKRGQDVALRCDPISGHVSLFWYQQALGQGPEFLTYFQNEAQLDKSGLPSDRFFAERPEGSVSTLKIQRTQQEDSAVYLCASSLGLMEGAHYGYTFGSGTRLTVV.

This clone was observed once. Sequence at one end of the junction differs from germline and may be a read error. This sequence joins TRBV7-7 and TRBJ1-1; no clear D gene. The CDR3 contains 13 residues. CDR1 and CDR2 (germline): SSHAT, FNYEAQ (reference sequence). CDR3 protein: CASSLGVDTEAFF. In nucleotides, the CDR3 is TGTGCTAGCAGCTTGGGAGTCGACACTGAAGCTTTCTTT.

This clone was seen more than once but under ten times. This chain connects TRBV6-2 or TRBV6-3 to TRBJ2-7; D may be TRBD1 (7 bases). V was trimmed by 0 bases and J by 3 bases, leaving 12 bases between them. Germline V gene sequence: CDR1 MNHEY, CDR2 SVGEGT. The CDR3 runs 15 residues. CDR3 coding DNA: TGTGCCAGCAGTTACTCGAGCCAGGGGGGCTACGAGCAGTACTTC. As protein: CASSYSSQGGYEQYF.

The chain couples TRBV6-5 to TRBJ2-2; D is ambiguous. Deletions cut 2 bases from V and 2 bases from J, with 3 bases between. This CDR3 is 13 amino acids long. The germline gives CDR1 MNHEY, CDR2 SVGAGI. The CDR3, as DNA: TGTGCCAGCAGTTACCTTAACACCGGGGAGCTGTTTTTT. Protein: CASSYLNTGELFF.

This rearrangement joins TRBV27 to TRBJ1-1; perhaps TRBD1 as D (5 bases). V was clipped by 7 bases and J by 7 bases, with 16 bases between them. Germline CDR1 MNHEY, CDR2 SMNVEV (reference sequence). This CDR3 region has 13 residues. The CDR3 sequence is CASNSLWGGEAFF. The CDR3 nucleotides are TGTGCCAGCAACTCTCTTTGGGGGGGTGAAGCTTTCTTT.

V and J are TRBV3-1 (or the pseudogene TRBV3-2) and TRBJ1-1, with 8 bases lining up with TRBD1. In germline, CDR1 is LGHDT, CDR2 YNNKEL (reference sequence). The CDR3 contains 15 residues. Unmatched junction bases numbered 9, after V lost 8 bases and J lost 1 base. The CDR3 loop reads CASLGQGLRNTEAFF. For the CDR3, the DNA is TGTGCCAGCCTTGGACAGGGTCTCCGGAACACTGAAGCTTTCTTT.

The chain links TRBV9 to TRBJ2-1; TRBD1 agrees at 7 bases. CDR1 SGDLS and CDR2 YYNGEE come from the germline V gene. The junction had 14 bases not matched to a gene; V was cut back by 2 bases and J by 9 bases. The CDR3 has 16 amino acids. CDR3 sequence: CASSVTPVQGTAEQFF. Written as DNA, the CDR3 is TGTGCCAGCAGCGTGACGCCGGTACAGGGGACAGCTGAGCAGTTCTTC.

This chain connects TRBV1 to TRBJ1-6. TRBV1 is a known pseudogene. This CDR3 region has 17 residues. CDR3 sequence (DNA): TGCACCAGCAGCCAAGCTGTTTCCCACCCATCGGGTTCACCCCTCCACTTT. Protein: CTSSQAVSHPSGSPLHF.

The V gene is TRBV7-2, the J gene TRBJ1-2, with no clear D. Germline CDR1 SGHTA, CDR2 FQGNSA. V was clipped by 2 bases and J by 8 bases, with 21 bases between them. This CDR3 comprises 16 residues. The CDR3 DNA follows: TGTGCCAGCAGCTTACTCCCCACCCGGGGAGGGAAAGGCTACACCTTC. It codes for CASSLLPTRGGKGYTF. The full variable domain, with the rest looked up from reference TRBV7-2 and TRBJ1-2, is GAGVSQSPSNKVTEKGKDVELRCDPISGHTALYWYRQSLGQGLEFLIYFQGNSAPDKSGLPSDRFSAERTGGSVSTLTIQRTQQEDSAVYLCASSLLPTRGGKGYTFGSGTRLTVV.